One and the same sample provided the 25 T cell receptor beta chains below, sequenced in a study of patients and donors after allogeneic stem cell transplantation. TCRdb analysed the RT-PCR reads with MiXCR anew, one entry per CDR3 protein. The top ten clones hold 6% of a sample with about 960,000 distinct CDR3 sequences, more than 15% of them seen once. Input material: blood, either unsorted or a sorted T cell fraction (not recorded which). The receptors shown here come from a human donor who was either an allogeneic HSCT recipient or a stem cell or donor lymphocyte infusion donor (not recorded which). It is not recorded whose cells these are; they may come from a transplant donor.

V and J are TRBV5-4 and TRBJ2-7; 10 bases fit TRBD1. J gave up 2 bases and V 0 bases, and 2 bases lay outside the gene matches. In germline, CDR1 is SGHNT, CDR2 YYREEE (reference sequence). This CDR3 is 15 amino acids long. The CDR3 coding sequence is TGTGCCAGCAGCTTGGAGACAGGGGGCACCTACGAGCAGTACTTC. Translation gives CASSLETGGTYEQYF.

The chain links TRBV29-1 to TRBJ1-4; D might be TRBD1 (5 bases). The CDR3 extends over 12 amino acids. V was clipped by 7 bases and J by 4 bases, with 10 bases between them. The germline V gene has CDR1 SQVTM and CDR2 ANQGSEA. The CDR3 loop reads CSAGGINEKLFF. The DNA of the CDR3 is TGCAGCGCCGGGGGGATTAATGAAAAACTGTTTTTT.

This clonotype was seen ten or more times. CDR3 coding DNA: TGTGCCAGCAGCAATACAGGAGGAACGTCTGAAGCTTTCTTT. Translation: CASSNTGGTSEAFF. The chain has TRBV25-1 and TRBJ1-1; a possible D gene is TRBD1 (5 bases). V was pared by 6 bases and J by 6 bases, with 17 bases between. The length of the CDR3 is 14 residues. Germline V CDR1 and CDR2: MGHDK, SYGVNS.

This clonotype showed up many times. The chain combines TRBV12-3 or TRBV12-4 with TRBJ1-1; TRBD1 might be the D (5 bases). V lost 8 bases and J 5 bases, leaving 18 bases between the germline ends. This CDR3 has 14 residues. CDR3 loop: CASREGRSRTEAFF. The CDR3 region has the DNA TGTGCCAGCCGAGAGGGGAGGTCGCGAACTGAAGCTTTCTTT.

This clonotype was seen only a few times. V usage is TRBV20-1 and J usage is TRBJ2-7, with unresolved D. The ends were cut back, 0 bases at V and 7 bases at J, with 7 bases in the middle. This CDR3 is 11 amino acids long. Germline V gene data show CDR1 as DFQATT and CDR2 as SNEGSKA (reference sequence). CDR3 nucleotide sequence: TGCAGTGCTAGAGATAAAAATGAGCAGTACTTC. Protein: CSARDKNEQYF.

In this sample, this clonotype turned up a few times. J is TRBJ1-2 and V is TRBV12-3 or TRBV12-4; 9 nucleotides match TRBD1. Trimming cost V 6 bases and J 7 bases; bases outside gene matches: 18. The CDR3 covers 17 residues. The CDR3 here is CASSLMGTGTPRGGYTF. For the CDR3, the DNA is TGTGCCAGCAGCCTAATGGGGACAGGGACTCCTCGGGGTGGCTACACCTTC.

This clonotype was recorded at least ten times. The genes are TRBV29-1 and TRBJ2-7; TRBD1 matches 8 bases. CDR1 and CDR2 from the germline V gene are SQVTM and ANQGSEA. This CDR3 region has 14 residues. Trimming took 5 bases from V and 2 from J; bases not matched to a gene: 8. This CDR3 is CSVLGQGRTYEQYF. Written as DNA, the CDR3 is TGCAGCGTTCTCGGACAGGGACGCACCTACGAGCAGTACTTC.

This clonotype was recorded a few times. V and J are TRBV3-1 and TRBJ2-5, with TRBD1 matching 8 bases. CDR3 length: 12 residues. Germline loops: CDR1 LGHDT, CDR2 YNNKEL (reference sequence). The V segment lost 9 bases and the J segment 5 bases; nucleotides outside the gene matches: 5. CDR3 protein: CASLGQDETQYF. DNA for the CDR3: TGTGCCAGTCTGGGACAGGATGAGACCCAGTACTTC.

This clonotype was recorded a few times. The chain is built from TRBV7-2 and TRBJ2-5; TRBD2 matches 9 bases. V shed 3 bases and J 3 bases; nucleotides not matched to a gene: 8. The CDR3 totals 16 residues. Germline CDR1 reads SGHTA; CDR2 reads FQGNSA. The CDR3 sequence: CASSFPAGGRKETQYF. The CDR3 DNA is TGTGCCAGCAGCTTTCCAGCGGGGGGAAGAAAAGAGACCCAGTACTTC.

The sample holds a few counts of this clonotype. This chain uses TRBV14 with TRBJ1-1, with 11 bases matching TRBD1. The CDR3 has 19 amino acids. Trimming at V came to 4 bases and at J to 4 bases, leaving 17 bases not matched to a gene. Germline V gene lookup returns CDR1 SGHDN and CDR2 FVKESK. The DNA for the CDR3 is TGTGCCAGCAGCCCCCTTGCGGACAGGGGGCTATATCGGCCCACTGAAGCTTTCTTT. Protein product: CASSPLADRGLYRPTEAFF.

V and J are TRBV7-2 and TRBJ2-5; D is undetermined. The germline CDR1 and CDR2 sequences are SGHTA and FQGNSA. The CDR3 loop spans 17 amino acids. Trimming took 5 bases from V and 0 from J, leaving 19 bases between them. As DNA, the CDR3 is TGTGCCAGCAGCCCACCAGGTGGGCCTTTGTACCAAGAGACCCAGTACTTC. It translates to CASSPPGGPLYQETQYF.

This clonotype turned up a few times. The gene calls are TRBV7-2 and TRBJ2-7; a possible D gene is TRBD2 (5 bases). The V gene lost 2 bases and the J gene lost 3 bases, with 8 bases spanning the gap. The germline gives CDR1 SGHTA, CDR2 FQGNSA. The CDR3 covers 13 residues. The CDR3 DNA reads TGTGCCAGCAGCTTAATGAGGGTCTACGAGCAGTACTTC. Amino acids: CASSLMRVYEQYF.

The CDR3 protein is CASSFQQGARELFF. Written as DNA, the CDR3 is TGTGCCAGCAGCTTCCAACAGGGGGCAAGGGAGCTGTTTTTT. The rearrangement uses TRBV7-9 and TRBJ2-2, with TRBD1 matching over 9 bases. Germline CDR1 SEHNR, CDR2 FQNEAQ (reference sequence). This CDR3 has 14 amino acids. Trimming cost V 3 bases and J 9 bases; bases outside gene matches: 5.

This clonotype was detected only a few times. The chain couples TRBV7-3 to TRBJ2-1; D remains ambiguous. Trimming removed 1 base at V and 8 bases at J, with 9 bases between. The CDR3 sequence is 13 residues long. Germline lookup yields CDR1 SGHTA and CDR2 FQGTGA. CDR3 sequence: CASSLIAEDEQFF. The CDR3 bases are TGTGCCAGCAGCTTAATTGCGGAAGATGAGCAGTTCTTC.

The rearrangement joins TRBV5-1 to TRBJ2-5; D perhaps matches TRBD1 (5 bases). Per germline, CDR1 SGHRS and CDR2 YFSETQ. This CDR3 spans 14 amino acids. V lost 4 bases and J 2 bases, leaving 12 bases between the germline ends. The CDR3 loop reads CASSLDIRQETQYF. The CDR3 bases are TGCGCCAGCAGCCTGGACATTCGTCAAGAGACCCAGTACTTC.

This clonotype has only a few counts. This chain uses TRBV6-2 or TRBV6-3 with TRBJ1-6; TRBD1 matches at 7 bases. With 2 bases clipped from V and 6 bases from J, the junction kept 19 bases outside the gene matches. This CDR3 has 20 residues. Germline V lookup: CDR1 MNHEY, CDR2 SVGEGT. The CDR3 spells CASSYRGTEGRSPLNSPLHF. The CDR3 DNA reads TGTGCCAGCAGTTACCGGGGGACAGAGGGAAGATCCCCACTTAATTCACCCCTCCACTTT.

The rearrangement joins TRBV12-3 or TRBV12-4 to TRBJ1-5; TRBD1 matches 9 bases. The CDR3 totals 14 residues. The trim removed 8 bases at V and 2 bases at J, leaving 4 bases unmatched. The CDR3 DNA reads TGTGCCAGCGGGAGACAGGGGGGCAATCAGCCCCAGCATTTT. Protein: CASGRQGGNQPQHF.

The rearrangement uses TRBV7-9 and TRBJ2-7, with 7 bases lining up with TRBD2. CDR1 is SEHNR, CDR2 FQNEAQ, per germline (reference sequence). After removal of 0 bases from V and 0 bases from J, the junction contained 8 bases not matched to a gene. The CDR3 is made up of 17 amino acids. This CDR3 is CASSLALASGNSYEQYF. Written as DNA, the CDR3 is TGTGCCAGCAGCTTAGCTTTGGCTAGCGGCAACTCCTACGAGCAGTACTTC.

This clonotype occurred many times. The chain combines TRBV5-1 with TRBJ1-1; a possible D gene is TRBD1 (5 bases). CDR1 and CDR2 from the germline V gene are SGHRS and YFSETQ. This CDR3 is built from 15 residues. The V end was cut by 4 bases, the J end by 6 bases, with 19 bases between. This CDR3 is CASSASLQGFAEAFF. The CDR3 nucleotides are TGCGCCAGCAGCGCCTCCCTTCAGGGATTCGCTGAAGCTTTCTTT. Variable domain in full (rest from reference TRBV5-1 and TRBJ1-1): KAGVTQTPRYLIKTRGQQVTLSCSPISGHRSVSWYQQTPGQGLQFLFEYFSETQRNKGNFPGRFSGRQFSNSRSEMNVSTLELGDSALYLCASSASLQGFAEAFFGQGTRLTVV.

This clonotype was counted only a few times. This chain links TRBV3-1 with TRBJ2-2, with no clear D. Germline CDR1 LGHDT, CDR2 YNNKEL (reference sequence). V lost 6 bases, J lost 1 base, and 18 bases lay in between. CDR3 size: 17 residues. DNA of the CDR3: TGTGCCAGCAGGCCTACCCGGTCCCTCGGGAACACCGGGGAGCTGTTTTTT. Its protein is CASRPTRSLGNTGELFF.

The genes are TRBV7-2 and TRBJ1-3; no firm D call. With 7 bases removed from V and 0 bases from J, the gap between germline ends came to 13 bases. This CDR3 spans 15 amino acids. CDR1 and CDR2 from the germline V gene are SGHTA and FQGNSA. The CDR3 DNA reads TGTGCCAGCACCGATTCCGGGCGCTCTGGAAACACCATATATTTT. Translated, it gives CASTDSGRSGNTIYF.

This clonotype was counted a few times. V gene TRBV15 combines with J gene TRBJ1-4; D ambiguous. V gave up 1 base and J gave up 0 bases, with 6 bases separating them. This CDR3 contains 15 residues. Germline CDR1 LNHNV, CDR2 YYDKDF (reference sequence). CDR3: CATSRGGTTNEKLFF. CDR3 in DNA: TGTGCCACCAGCAGAGGCGGAACAACTAATGAAAAACTGTTTTTT.

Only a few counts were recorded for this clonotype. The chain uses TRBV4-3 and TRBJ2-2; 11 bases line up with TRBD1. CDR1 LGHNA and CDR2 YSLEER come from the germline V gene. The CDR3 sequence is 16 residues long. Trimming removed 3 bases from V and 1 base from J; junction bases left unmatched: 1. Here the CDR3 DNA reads TGCGCCAGCAGCCAGGACAGGGGGCTGAACACCGGGGAGCTGTTTTTT. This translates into CASSQDRGLNTGELFF.

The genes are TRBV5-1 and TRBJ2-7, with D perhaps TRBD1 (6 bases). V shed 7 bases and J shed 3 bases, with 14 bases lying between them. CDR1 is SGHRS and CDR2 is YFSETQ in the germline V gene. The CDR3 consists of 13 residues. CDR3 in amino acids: CASARDTDYEQYF. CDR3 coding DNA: TGCGCCAGCGCCCGGGACACGGACTACGAGCAGTACTTC.

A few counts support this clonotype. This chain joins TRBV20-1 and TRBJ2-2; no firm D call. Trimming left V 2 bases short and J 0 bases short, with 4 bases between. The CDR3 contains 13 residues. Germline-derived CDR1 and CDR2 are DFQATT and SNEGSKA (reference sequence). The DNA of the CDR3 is TGCAGTGCTAGATTTCCGAACACCGGGGAGCTGTTTTTT. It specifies CSARFPNTGELFF.